The rows below give T cell receptor beta chains drawn from one sample of a study of blood T cell repertoires in COVID-19. Clones were sequenced by immunoSEQ multiplex PCR, and TCRdb holds only the in-frame ones, with some missing. The table records about 310,000 clones, nearly 90% of them present only once. The sample comprised peripheral blood. The receptor source for this set is a woman aged 40 to 55 with COVID-19, enrolled during active disease. CDR3s include the opening cysteine and the closing phenylalanine or tryptophan. The D gene is left open where the match is weak. Clone sizes are given selectively: once, few, many, or a class where the clone is expanded.

d_call	v_call	j_call	clone_size	cdr3_aa	cdr3_nt
.	TRBV11-3	TRBJ1-1	.	CASSRDSNTEAFF	TGTGCCAGCAGCCGGGACTCTAACACTGAAGCTTTCTTT
.	TRBV11-3	TRBJ1-1	once	CASSLKRNTEAFF	TGTGCCAGCAGCTTAAAGCGAAACACTGAAGCTTTCTTT
.	TRBV6-5	TRBJ1-3	.	CASRSRSSSGNTIYF	TGTGCCAGCAGGAGCCGGTCGAGCTCTGGAAACACCATATATTTT
.	TRBV27	TRBJ1-1	.	CASSPLAGANREAFF	TGTGCCAGCAGTCCTCTCGCAGGGGCAAACAGGGAAGCTTTCTTT
TRBD1	TRBV5-1	TRBJ2-3	once	CASSLAATGDTRTDTQYF	TGCGCCAGCAGCTTGGCTGCCACAGGGGACACTCGCACAGATACGCAGTATTTT
TRBD2	TRBV18	TRBJ2-2	.	CASRAGTSGTGELFF	TGTGCCAGCCGAGCCGGGACTAGCGGAACCGGGGAGCTGTTTTTT
TRBD1	TRBV11-2	TRBJ1-3	.	CASSAYRGRGNTIYF	TGTGCCAGCAGCGCCTACAGGGGGCGCGGAAACACCATATATTTT
.	TRBV1	TRBJ2-1	.	CTSSQGVAGGVDNEQFF	TGCACCAGCAGCCAAGGAGTTGCGGGGGGAGTCGACAATGAGCAGTTCTTC
.	TRBV19	TRBJ1-1	.	CASSLINVETNTEAFF	TGTGCCAGTAGTCTCATTAACGTGGAGACGAACACTGAAGCTTTCTTT
TRBD2	TRBV7-3	TRBJ2-1	.	CASSWEASGGAYNEQFF	TGTGCCAGCAGCTGGGAAGCTAGCGGGGGGGCCTACAATGAGCAGTTCTTC
TRBD2	TRBV14	TRBJ2-7	.	CASSQGGAGVPYEQYF	TGTGCCAGCAGCCAAGGCGGTGCGGGGGTCCCCTACGAGCAGTACTTC
TRBD2	TRBV27	TRBJ2-7	.	CASRLETSSPYEQYF	TGTGCCAGCAGGCTTGAGACTAGCTCTCCCTACGAGCAGTACTTC
.	TRBV28	TRBJ1-2	few	CASLLTGNYGYTF	TGTGCCAGCCTTCTTACAGGGAACTATGGCTACACCTTC
TRBD1	TRBV7-9	TRBJ2-1	.	CASSLVGTGGVDEQFF	TGTGCCAGCAGCTTAGTGGGGACAGGGGGCGTCGATGAGCAGTTCTTC
.	TRBV19	TRBJ2-7	.	CASSSQALGYEQYF	TGTGCCAGTAGTAGTCAGGCCCTCGGATACGAGCAGTACTTC
.	TRBV11-2	TRBJ2-7	.	CASSLVGTSGAYEQYF	TGTGCCAGCAGCTTAGTAGGGACATCCGGGGCCTACGAGCAGTACTTC
.	TRBV28	TRBJ2-7	.	CASSPAGLVYEQYF	TGTGCCAGCAGTCCGGCGGGATTGGTCTACGAGCAGTACTTC
.	TRBV18	TRBJ2-1	once	CASSEGGIVLTSDEQFF	TGTGCCAGCTCAGAGGGCGGCATTGTTTTGACCTCCGATGAGCAGTTCTTC
.	TRBV25-1	TRBJ2-5	.	CASSEATILLETQYF	TGTGCCAGCAGTGAGGCCACCATCCTTCTGGAGACCCAGTACTTC
.	TRBV20-1	TRBJ1-6	.	CSASDGPYNSPLHF	TGCAGTGCTAGTGACGGTCCCTATAATTCACCCCTCCACTTT
TRBD1	TRBV29-1	TRBJ1-5	.	CSVAGQGDNQPQHF	TGCAGCGTTGCCGGACAGGGAGACAATCAGCCCCAGCATTTT
TRBD2	TRBV28	TRBJ2-2	.	CASSGTSGGIANTGELFF	TGTGCCAGCAGTGGGACTAGCGGGGGTATCGCGAACACCGGGGAGCTGTTTTTT
TRBD1	TRBV7-9	TRBJ1-4	.	CASSRGDRPNEKLFF	TGTGCCAGCAGCAGGGGGGACAGACCTAATGAAAAACTGTTTTTT
TRBD1	TRBV2	TRBJ2-6	.	CASSEALLTGGTGANVLTF	TGTGCCAGCAGTGAAGCGCTCCTGACAGGGGGCACTGGGGCCAACGTCCTGACTTTC
.	TRBV19	TRBJ2-5	.	CASSIPGMKETQYF	TGTGCCAGTAGTATCCCAGGGATGAAGGAGACCCAGTACTTC
.	TRBV5-5	TRBJ2-7	.	CASSLQGPDYEQYF	TGTGCCAGCAGCTTGCAGGGGCCGGACTACGAGCAGTACTTC
.	TRBV7-7	TRBJ2-2	.	CASSLVTRTGELFF	TGTGCTAGCAGCTTAGTGACAAGAACCGGGGAGCTGTTTTTT
TRBD2	TRBV6-1	TRBJ2-5	few	CASSVSLAGGKETQYF	TGTGCCAGCAGTGTCAGTCTAGCGGGGGGTAAAGAGACCCAGTACTTC